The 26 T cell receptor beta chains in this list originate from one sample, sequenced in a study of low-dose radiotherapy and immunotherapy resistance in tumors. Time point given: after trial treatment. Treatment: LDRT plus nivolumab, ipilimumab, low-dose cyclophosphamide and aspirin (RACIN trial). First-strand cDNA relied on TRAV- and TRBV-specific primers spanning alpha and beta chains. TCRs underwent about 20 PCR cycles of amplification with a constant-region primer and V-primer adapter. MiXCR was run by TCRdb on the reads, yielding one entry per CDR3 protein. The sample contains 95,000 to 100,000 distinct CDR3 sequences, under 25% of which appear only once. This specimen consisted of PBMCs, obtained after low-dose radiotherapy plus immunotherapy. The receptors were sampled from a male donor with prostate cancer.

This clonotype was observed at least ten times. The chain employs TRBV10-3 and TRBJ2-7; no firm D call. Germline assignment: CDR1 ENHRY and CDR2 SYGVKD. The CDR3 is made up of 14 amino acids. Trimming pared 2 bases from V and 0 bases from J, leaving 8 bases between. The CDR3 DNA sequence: TGTGCCATCAGTGAGGGCTTTAGCTCCTACGAGCAGTACTTC. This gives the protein CAISEGFSSYEQYF.

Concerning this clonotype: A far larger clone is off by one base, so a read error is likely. The CDR3 reads CASSQGKGLFF. The CDR3 bases are TGTGCCAGCAGTCAGGGTAAAGGACTGTTTTTT. The chain is built from TRBV5-3 and TRBJ1-4, with D possibly TRBD1 on 5 matching bases. TRBV5-3 counts as an open reading frame of uncertain function. V lost 8 bases and J lost 13, with 15 bases in between. This CDR3 spans 11 amino acids.

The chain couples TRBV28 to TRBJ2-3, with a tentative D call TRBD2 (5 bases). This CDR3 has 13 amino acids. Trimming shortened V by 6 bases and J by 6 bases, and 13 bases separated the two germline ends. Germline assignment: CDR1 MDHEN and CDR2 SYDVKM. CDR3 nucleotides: TGTGCCAGCAGCCCCGGCCCGGGGGATACGCAGTATTTT. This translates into CASSPGPGDTQYF.

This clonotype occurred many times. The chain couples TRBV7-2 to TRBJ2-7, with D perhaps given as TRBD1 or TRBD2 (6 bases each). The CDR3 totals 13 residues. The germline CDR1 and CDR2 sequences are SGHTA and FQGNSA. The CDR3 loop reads CASGGGEAYEQYF. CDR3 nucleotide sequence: TGTGCGAGCGGAGGGGGAGAAGCCTACGAGCAGTACTTC.

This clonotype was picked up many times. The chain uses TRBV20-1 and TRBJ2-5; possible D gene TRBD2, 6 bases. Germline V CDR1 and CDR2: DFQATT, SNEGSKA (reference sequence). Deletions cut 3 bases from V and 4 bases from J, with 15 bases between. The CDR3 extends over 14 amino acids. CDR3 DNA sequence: TGCAGTGCTAGGTCCGGGGGTGGAGGAGAGACCCAGTACTTC. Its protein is CSARSGGGGETQYF.

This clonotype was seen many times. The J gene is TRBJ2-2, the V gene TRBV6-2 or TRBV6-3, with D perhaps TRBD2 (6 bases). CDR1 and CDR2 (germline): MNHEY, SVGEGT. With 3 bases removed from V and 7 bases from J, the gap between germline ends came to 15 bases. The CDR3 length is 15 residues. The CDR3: CASSYRRGRSGELFF. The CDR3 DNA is TGTGCCAGCAGTTATCGGCGGGGACGTAGCGGGGAGCTGTTTTTT.

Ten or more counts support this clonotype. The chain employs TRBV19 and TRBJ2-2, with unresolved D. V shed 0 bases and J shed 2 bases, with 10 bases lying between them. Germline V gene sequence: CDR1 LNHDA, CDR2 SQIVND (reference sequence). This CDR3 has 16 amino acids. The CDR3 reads CASSIDGWINTGELFF. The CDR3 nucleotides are TGTGCCAGTAGTATAGATGGTTGGATTAACACCGGGGAGCTGTTTTTT.

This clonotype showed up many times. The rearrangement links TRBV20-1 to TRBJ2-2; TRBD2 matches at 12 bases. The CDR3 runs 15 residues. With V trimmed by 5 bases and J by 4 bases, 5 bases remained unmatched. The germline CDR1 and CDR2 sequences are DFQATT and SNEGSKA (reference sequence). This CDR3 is CSAVPGLAGTGELFF. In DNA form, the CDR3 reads TGCAGTGCTGTCCCGGGACTAGCGGGCACCGGGGAGCTGTTTTTT.

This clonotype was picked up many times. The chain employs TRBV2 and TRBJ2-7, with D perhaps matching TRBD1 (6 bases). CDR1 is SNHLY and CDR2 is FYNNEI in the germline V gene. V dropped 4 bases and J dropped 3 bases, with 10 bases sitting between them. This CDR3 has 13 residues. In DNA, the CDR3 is TGTGCCAGCAGTGGAACAGGGAGCTACGAGCAGTACTTC. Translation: CASSGTGSYEQYF. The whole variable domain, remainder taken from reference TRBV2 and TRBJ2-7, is EPEVTQTPSHQVTQMGQEVILRCVPISNHLYFYWYRQILGQKVEFLVSFYNNEISEKSEIFDDQFSVERPDGSNFTLKIRSTKLEDSAMYFCASSGTGSYEQYFGPGTRLTVT.

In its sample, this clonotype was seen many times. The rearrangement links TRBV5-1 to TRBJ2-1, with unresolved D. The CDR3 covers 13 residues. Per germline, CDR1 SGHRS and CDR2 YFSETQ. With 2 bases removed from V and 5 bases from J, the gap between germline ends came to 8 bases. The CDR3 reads CASSFLGHNEQFF. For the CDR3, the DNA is TGCGCCAGCAGCTTCTTGGGCCACAATGAGCAGTTCTTC. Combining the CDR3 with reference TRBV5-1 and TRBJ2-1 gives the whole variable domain KAGVTQTPRYLIKTRGQQVTLSCSPISGHRSVSWYQQTPGQGLQFLFEYFSETQRNKGNFPGRFSGRQFSNSRSEMNVSTLELGDSALYLCASSFLGHNEQFFGPGTRLTVL.

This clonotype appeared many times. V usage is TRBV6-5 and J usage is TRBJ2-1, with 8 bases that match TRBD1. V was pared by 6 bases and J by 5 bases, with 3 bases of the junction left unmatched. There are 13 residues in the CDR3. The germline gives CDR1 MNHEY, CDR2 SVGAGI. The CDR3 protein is CASSRQGHNEQFF. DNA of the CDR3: TGTGCCAGCAGCAGACAGGGGCACAATGAGCAGTTCTTC.

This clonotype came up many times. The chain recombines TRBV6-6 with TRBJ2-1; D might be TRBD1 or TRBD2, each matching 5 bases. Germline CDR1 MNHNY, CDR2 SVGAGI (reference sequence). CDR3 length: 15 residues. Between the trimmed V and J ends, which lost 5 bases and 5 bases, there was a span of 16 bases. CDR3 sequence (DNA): TGTGCCAGCAGTCCGATCGACCGGGGCCACAATGAGCAGTTCTTC. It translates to CASSPIDRGHNEQFF.

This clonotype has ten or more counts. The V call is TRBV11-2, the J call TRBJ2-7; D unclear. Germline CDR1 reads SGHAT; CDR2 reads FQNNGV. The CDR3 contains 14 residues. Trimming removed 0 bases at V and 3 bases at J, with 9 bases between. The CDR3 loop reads CASSLDQEIYEQYF. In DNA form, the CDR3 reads TGTGCCAGCAGCTTAGACCAGGAGATCTACGAGCAGTACTTC.

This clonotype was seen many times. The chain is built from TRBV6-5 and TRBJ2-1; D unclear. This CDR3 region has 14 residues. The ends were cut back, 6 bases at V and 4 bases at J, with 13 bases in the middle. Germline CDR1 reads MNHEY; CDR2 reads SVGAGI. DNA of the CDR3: TGTGCCAGCAGGCTTGGCAGCCTTTACAATGAGCAGTTCTTC. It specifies CASRLGSLYNEQFF.

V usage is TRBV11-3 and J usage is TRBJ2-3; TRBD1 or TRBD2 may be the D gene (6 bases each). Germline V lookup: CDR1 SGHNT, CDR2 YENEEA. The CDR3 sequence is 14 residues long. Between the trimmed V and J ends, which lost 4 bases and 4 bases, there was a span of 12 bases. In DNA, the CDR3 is TGTGCCAGCAGCTCTGGGGGGCTCCCAGATACGCAGTATTTT. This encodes CASSSGGLPDTQYF.

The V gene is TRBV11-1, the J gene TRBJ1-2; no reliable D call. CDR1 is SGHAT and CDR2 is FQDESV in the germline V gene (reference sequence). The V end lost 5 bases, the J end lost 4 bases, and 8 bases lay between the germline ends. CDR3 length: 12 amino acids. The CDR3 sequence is CASSPGVYGYTF. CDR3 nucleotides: TGTGCCAGCAGCCCGGGAGTCTATGGCTACACCTTC.

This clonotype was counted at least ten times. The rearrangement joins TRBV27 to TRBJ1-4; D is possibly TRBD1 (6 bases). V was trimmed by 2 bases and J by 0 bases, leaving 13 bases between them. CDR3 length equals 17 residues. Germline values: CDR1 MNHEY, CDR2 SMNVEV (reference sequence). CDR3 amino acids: CASSLRGGEATNEKLFF. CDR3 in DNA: TGTGCCAGCAGTTTAAGAGGGGGAGAAGCAACTAATGAAAAACTGTTTTTT.

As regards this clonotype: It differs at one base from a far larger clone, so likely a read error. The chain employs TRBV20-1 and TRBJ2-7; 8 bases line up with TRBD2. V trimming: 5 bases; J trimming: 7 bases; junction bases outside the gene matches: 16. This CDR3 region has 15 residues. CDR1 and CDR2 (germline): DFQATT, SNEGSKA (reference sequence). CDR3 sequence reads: CSARPLAGRYNEQYF. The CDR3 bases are TGCAGTGCTCGACCCCTAGCGGGCCGCTACAATGAGCAGTACTTC.

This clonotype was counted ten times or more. CDR3 residues: CASSGRWQGPYEQYF. In DNA form, the CDR3 reads TGTGCCAGCAGCGGGCGGTGGCAGGGTCCCTACGAGCAGTACTTC. The chain has TRBV5-5 and TRBJ2-7; D may be TRBD1 (5 bases). CDR1 is SGHKS, CDR2 YYEKEE, per germline (reference sequence). Trimming removed 4 bases at V and 2 bases at J, with 16 bases between. The CDR3 extends over 15 amino acids.

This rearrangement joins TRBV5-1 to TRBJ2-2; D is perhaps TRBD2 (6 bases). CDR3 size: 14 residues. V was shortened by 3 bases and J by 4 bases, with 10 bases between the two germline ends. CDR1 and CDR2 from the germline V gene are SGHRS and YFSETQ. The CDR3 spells CASSSGDRTGELFF. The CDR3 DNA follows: TGCGCCAGCAGCTCGGGGGATCGCACCGGGGAGCTGTTTTTT.

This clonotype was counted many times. The CDR3 coding sequence is TGTGCCAGCAGCCGGGCTCCCGCATTCACGCAGTATTTT. It codes for CASSRAPAFTQYF. The chain employs TRBV12-3 or TRBV12-4 and TRBJ2-3; the D is unclear. This CDR3 region has 13 residues. The V gene lost 6 bases and the J gene lost 9 bases, with 16 bases spanning the gap.

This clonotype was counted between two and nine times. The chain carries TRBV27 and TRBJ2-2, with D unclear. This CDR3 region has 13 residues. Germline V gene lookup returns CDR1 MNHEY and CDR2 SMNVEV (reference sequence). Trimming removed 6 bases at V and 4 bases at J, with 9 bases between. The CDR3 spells CASSPQVTGELFF. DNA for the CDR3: TGTGCCAGCAGCCCCCAAGTCACCGGGGAGCTGTTTTTT.

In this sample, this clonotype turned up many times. CDR3 protein: CASTTQGDGYTF. Here the CDR3 DNA reads TGTGCCAGCACCACACAGGGGGATGGCTACACCTTC. This chain links TRBV12-3 or TRBV12-4 with TRBJ1-2; the match to TRBD1 covers 8 bases. Trimming at V came to 7 bases and at J to 6 bases, leaving 4 bases not matched to a gene. This CDR3 has 12 residues.

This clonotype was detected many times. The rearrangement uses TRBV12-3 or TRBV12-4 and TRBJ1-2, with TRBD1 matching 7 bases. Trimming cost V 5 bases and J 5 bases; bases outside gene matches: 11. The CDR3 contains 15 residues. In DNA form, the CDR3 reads TGTGCCAGCAGTCGGGACAGTAGCCACCAATATGGCTACACCTTC. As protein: CASSRDSSHQYGYTF.

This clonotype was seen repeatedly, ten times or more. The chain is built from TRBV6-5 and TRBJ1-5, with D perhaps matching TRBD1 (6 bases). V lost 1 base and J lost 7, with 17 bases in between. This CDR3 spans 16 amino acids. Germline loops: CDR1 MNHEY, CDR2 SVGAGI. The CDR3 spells CASSYLKPGQGQPQHF. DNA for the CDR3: TGTGCCAGCAGTTACTTAAAACCGGGACAAGGACAGCCCCAGCATTTT.

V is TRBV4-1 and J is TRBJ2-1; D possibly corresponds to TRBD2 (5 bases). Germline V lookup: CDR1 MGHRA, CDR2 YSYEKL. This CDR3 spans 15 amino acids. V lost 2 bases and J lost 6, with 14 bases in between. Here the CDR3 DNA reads TGCGCCAGCAGCCAATTGTCGAGACTATTCAATGAGCAGTTCTTC. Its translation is CASSQLSRLFNEQFF.